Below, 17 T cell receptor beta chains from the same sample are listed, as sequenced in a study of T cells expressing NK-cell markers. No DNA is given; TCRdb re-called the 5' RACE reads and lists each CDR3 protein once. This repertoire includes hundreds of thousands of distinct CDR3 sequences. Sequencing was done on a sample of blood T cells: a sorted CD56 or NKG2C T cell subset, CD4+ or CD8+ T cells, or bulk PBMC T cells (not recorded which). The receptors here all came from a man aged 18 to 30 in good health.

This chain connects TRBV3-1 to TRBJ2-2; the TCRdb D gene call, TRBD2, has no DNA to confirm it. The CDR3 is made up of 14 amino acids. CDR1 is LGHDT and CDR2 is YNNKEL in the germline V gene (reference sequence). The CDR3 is CASSQEDWTGELFF.

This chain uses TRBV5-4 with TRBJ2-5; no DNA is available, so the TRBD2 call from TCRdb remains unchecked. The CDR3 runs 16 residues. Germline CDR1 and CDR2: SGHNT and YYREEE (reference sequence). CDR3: CVPGLAGKFYQETQYF.

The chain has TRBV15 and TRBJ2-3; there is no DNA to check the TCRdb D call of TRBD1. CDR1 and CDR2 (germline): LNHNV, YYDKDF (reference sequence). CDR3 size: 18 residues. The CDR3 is CATSRDNSEWGGTDTQYF.

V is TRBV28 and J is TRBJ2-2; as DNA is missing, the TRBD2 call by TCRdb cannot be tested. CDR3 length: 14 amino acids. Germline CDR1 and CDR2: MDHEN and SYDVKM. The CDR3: CASTSGSGNGELFF.

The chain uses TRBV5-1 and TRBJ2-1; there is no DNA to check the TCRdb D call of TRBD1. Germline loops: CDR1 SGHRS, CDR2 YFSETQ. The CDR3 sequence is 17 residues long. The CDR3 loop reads CASSLYGSAGSYNEQFF.

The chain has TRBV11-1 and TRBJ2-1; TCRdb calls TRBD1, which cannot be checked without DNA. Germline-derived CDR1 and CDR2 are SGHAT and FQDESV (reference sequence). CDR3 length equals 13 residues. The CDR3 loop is CASSLSRVYEQFF.

CDR3 protein: CASSYSGGSQFF. The chain uses TRBV6-2 or TRBV6-3 and TRBJ2-1; TCRdb gives TRBD1 as the D gene, but with no DNA this cannot be confirmed. CDR1 MNHEY and CDR2 SVGEGT come from the germline V gene. The CDR3 extends over 12 amino acids.

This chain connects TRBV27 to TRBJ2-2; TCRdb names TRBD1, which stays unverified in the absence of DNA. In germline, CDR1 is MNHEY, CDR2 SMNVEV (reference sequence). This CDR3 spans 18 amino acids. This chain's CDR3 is CASNNRGRTGAYTGELFF.

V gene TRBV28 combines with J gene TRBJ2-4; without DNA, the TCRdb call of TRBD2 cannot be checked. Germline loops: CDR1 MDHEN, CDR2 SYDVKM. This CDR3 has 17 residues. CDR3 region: CASSSQLGDPIGNIQYF.

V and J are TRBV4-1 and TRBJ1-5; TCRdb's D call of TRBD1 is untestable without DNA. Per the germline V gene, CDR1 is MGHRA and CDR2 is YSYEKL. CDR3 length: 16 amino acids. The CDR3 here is CASSQEEQGFNQPQHF.

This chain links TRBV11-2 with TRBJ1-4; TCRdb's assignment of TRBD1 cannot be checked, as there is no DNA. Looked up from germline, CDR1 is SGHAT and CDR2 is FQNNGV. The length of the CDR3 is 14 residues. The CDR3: CASRRGPREEKLFF.

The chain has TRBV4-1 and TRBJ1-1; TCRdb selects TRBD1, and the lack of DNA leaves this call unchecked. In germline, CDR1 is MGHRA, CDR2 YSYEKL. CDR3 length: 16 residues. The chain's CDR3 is CASSPRGGKVNTEAFF.

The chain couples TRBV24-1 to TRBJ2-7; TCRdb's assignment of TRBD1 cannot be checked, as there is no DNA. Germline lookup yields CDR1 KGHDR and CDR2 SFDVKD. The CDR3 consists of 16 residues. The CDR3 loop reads CATSDRGTGSTYEQYF.

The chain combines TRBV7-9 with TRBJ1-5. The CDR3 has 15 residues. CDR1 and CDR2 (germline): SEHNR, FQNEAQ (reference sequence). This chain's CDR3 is CASSLGWEGNQPQHF.

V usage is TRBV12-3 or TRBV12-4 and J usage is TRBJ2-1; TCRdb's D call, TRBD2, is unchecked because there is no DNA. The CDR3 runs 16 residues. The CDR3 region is CASSLVREGTYNEQFF.

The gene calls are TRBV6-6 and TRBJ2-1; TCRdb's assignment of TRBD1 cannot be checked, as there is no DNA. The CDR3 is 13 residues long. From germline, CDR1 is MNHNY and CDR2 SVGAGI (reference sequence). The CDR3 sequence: CASSWTDYNEQFF.

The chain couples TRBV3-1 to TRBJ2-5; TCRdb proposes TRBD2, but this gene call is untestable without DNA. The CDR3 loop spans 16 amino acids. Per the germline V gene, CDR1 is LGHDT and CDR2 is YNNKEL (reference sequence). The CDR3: CASSQEIAGQQETQYF.